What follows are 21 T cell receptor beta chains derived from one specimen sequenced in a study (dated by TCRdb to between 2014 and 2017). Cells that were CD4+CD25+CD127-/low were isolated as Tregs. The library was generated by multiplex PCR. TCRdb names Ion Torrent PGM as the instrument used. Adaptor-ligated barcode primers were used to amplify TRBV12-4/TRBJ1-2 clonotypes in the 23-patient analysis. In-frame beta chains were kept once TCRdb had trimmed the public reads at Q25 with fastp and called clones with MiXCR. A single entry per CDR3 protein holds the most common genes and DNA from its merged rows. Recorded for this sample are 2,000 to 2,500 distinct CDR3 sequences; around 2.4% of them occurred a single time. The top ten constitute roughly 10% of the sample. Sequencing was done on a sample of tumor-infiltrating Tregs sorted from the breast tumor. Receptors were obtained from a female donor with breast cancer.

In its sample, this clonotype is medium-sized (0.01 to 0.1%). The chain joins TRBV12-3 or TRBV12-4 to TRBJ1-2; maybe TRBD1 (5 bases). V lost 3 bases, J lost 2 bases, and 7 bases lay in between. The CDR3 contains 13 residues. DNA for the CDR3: TGTGCCAGCAGTTTTGGGGCAAACTATGGCTACACCTTC. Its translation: CASSFGANYGYTF.

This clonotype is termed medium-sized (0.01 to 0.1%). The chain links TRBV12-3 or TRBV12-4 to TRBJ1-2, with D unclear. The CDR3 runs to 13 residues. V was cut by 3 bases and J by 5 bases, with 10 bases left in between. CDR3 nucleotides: TGTGCCAGCAGTTTCCGGACCGGGTATGGCTACACCTTC. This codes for CASSFRTGYGYTF.

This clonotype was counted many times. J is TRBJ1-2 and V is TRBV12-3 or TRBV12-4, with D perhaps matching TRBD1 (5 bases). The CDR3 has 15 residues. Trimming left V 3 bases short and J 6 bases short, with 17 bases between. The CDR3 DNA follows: TGTGCCAGCAGTTTGGTCCCCGGGACGCCTCATGGCTACACCTTC. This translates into CASSLVPGTPHGYTF.

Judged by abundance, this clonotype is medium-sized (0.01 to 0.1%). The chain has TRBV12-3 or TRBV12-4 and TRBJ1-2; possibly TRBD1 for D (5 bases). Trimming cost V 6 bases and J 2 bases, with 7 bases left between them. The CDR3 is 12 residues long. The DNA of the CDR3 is TGTGCCAGCAGCCGGGACAACTATGGCTACACCTTC. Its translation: CASSRDNYGYTF.

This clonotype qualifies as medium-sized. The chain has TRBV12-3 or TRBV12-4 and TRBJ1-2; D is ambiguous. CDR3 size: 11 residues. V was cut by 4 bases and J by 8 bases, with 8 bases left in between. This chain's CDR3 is CASSSRRGYTF. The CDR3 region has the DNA TGTGCCAGCAGTTCAAGACGCGGCTACACCTTC.

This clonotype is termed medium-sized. This CDR3 reads CASSFESGRYGYTF. For the CDR3, the DNA is TGTGCCAGCAGTTTTGAGTCGGGACGCTATGGCTACACCTTC. V gene TRBV12-3 or TRBV12-4 combines with J gene TRBJ1-2, with a weak D call TRBD1 (5 bases). The CDR3 consists of 14 residues. Between the trimmed V and J ends, which lost 3 bases and 4 bases, there was a span of 12 bases.

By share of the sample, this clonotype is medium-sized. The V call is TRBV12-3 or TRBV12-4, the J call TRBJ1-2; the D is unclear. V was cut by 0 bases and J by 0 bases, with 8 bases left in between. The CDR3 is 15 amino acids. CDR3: CASSLAQSANYGYTF. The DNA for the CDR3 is TGTGCCAGCAGTTTAGCACAGTCAGCTAACTATGGCTACACCTTC.

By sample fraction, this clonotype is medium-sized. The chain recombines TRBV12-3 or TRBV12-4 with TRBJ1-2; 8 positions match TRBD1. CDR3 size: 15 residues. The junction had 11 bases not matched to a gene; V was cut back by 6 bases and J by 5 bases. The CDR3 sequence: CASSLGTGFRYGYTF. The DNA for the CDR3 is TGTGCCAGCAGCCTAGGGACAGGATTTAGGTATGGCTACACCTTC.

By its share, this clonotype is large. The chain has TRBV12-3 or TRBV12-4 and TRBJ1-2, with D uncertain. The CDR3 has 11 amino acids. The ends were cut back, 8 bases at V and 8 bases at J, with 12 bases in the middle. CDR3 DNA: TGTGCCAGCGGGTCACCTCTGGGCTACACCTTC. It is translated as CASGSPLGYTF.

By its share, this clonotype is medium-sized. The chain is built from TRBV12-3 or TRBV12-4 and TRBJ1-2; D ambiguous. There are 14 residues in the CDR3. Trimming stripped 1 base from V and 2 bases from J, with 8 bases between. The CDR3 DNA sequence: TGTGCCAGCAGTTTAGGGACGGTGAACTATGGCTACACCTTC. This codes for CASSLGTVNYGYTF.

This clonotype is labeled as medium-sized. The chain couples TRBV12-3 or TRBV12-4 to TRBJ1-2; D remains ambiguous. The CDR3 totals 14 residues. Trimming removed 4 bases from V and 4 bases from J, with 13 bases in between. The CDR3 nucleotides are TGTGCCAGCAGTTACCAAACCTCGGGCTATGGCTACACCTTC. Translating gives CASSYQTSGYGYTF.

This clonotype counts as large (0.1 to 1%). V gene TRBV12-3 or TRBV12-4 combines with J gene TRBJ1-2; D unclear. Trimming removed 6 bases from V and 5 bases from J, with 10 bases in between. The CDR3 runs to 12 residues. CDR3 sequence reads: CASSVTDYGYTF. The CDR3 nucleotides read TGTGCCAGCAGCGTTACAGATTATGGCTACACCTTC.

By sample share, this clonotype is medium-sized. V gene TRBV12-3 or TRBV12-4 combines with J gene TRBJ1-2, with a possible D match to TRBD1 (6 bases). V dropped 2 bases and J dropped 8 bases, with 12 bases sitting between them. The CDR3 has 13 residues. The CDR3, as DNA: TGTGCCAGCAGTTTAAGCAGGGACATGGGCTACACCTTC. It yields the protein CASSLSRDMGYTF.

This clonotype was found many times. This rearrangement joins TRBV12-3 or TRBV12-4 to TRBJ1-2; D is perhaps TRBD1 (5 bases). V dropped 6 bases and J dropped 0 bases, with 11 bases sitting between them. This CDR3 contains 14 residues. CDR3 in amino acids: CASSPGTANYGYTF. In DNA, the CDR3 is TGTGCCAGCAGCCCAGGGACGGCTAACTATGGCTACACCTTC.

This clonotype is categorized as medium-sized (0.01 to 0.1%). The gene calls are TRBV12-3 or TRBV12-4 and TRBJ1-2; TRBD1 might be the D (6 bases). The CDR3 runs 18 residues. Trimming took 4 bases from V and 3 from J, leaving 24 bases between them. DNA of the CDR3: TGTGCCAGCAGTTCGTACCTTGACAGGTCCCGGTACTACTATGGCTACACCTTC. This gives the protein CASSSYLDRSRYYYGYTF.

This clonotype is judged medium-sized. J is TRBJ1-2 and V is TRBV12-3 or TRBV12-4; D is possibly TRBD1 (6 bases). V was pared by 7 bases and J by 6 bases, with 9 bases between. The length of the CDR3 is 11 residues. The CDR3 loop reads CASTTGHGYTF. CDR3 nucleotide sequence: TGTGCCAGCACCACAGGGCATGGCTACACCTTC.

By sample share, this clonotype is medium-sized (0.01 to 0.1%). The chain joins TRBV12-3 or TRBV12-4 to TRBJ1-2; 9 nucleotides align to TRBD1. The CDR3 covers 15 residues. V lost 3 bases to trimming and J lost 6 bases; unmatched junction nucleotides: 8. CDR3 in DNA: TGTGCCAGCAGTTTTGGATTGGGACAGGGCCATGGCTACACCTTC. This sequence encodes CASSFGLGQGHGYTF.

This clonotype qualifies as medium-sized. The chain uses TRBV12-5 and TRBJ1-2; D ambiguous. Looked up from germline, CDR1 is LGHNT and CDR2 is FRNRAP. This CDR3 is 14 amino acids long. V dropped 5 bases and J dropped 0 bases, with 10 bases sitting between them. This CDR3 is CASGPDSANYGYTF. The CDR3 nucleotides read TGTGCTAGTGGTCCCGACTCAGCTAACTATGGCTACACCTTC.

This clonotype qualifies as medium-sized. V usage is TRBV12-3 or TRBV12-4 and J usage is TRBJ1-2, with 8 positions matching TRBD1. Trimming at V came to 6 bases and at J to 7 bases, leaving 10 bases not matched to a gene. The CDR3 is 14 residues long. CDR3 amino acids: CASSRQGTRGGYTF. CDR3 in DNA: TGTGCCAGCAGCCGACAGGGGACGCGAGGTGGCTACACCTTC.

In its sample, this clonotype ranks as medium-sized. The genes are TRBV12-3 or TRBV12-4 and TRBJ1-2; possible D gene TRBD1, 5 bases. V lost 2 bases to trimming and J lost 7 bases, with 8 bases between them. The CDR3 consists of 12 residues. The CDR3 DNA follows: TGTGCCAGCAGTTTACGGGACGTTGGCTACACCTTC. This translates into CASSLRDVGYTF.

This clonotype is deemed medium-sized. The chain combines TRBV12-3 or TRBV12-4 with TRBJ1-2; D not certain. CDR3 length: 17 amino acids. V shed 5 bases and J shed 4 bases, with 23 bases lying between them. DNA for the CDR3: TGTGCCAGCAGTCTCTCTCCTTCCGGGGAACTCTCCTATGGCTACACCTTC. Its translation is CASSLSPSGELSYGYTF.